Sequencing of this TCR beta chain was carried out in a study of CD8+ T cells in alopecia areata. Isolated RNA was reverse transcribed into cDNA used as the sequencing template. The repertoire was sequenced with immunoSEQ multiplex PCR; TCRdb's copy has only in-frame clones and lacks some. The sample lists over 30,000 clones, roughly 80% occurring once. Comments on this clone: Its target is not known.

Findings and limits, study-wide: In patients, TCRs were shared less clearly than in mice, and HLA may possibly be involved. Affected scalp, especially in alopecia totalis/universalis, had a higher clonality than normal scalp did. Scalp samples also yield sequences of resident alphabeta T cells from normal skin.

Individuals with alopecia areata gave both lesional scalp punch biopsies and peripheral blood for collection. Sequencing input: NKG2D-low CD8+ T cells sorted from blood. This clonotype was obtained from a human donor with alopecia areata.

CDR3 protein: CASSETETGELFF. In nucleotides, the CDR3 is TGTGCCAGCAGTGAGACAGAGACCGGGGAGCTGTTTTTT. This sequence joins TRBV6-1 and TRBJ2-2, with D tentatively TRBD1 (5 bases). V lost 3 bases to trimming and J lost 5 bases, with 7 bases between them. CDR1 and CDR2 (germline): MNHNS, SASEGT. This CDR3 region has 13 residues.